Listed here are 17 T cell receptor beta chains from one sample, sequenced in a study of T cells in women clearing cervical HPV infection. Generated by immunoSEQ multiplex PCR, the TCRdb table keeps only in-frame clones and is missing some. The table for this sample gives 10,000 to 15,000 clones. Sequencing was done on a sample of blood buffy coat. Every receptor here comes from a woman between 18 and 70 years old with a cervical HPV16 infection that either progressed to CIN3+ or cleared (not recorded which).

By frequency, this clone registers medium-sized. The sequenced fragment ends 3 residues before the CDR3 boundary, so the rest is inferred from the germline J gene. The genes are TRBV2 and TRBJ2-1; possible D gene TRBD1, 6 bases. Looked up from germline, CDR1 is SNHLY and CDR2 is FYNNEI. With 5 bases removed from V and 6 bases from J, the gap between germline ends came to 11 bases. The CDR3 runs 13 residues. The CDR3 bases that were read are TGTGCCAGCAGTCGGGACACAAGCAATGAG. Protein product: CASSRDTSNE. The entire CDR3 sequence reads CASSRDTSNEQFF.

This clone counts as medium-sized by frequency. Read coverage stops 3 residues before the CDR3 terminus; the germline J gene supplies the remainder. V and J are TRBV5-6 and TRBJ2-1; the D gene is possibly TRBD2 (6 bases). The CDR3 sequence is 15 residues long. Per germline, CDR1 SGHDT and CDR2 YYEEEE. Trimming removed 4 bases from V and 1 base from J, with 12 bases in between. This CDR3 is CASSGPGLSYNEQFF. The DNA read from the CDR3 is TGTGCCAGCAGCGGACCGGGACTTTCCTACAATGAG.

The CDR3 loop is CASSQLPGNTEAFF. The sequenced CDR3 bases are TGTGCCAGCTCACAGCTCCCGGGGAACACTGAA. The V and J genes are TRBV18 and TRBJ1-1; D is ambiguous. Read data end 3 residues before the CDR3 end; the end is taken from the germline J gene. Per germline, CDR1 KGHSH and CDR2 LQKENI. CDR3 length: 14 amino acids. V lost 4 bases and J lost 1, with 10 bases in between.

Points on this clone: Sequencing ends 3 residues short of the CDR3 end; the germline J gene provides the rest. This chain uses TRBV7-2 with TRBJ2-7, with no clear D. Germline-derived CDR1 and CDR2 are SGHTA and FQGNSA. This CDR3 comprises 12 residues. Trimming shortened V by 3 bases and J by 2 bases, and 5 bases separated the two germline ends. The CDR3 here is CASSFITYEQYF. CDR3 DNA (partial): TGTGCCAGCAGCTTTATAACCTACGAG.

Partial CDR3 DNA: TGCAGCGTTGGGAGTAGCGGGGGGACCAATGAG. Translated, it gives CSVGSSGGTNE. The whole CDR3 region reads CSVGSSGGTNEQFF. This rearrangement joins TRBV29-1 to TRBJ2-1; 10 bases match TRBD2. The CDR3 end lies 3 residues beyond the end of the read and is filled in from the germline J gene. Germline CDR1 reads SQVTM; CDR2 reads ANQGSEA. The CDR3 runs 14 residues. The V and J ends lost 4 bases and 6 bases, in that order; junction bases with no gene match: 6.

In terms of frequency, this clone is medium-sized. The read falls 3 residues short of the CDR3 end, and the missing part is taken from the germline J gene. The V and J genes are TRBV7-9 and TRBJ2-1; D is undetermined. The CDR3 has 13 amino acids. V lost 4 bases to trimming and J lost 8 bases, with 12 bases between them. Germline loops: CDR1 SEHNR, CDR2 FQNEAQ (reference sequence). CDR3 DNA (partial): TGTGCCAGCAGCTCCCCCGGGTGGGATGAG. Translation: CASSSPGWDE. The whole CDR3 protein reads CASSSPGWDEQFF.

About this clone itself: The read is 3 residues too short to cover the CDR3 end, so that end is filled in from the germline J gene. The chain employs TRBV7-9 and TRBJ2-3; weak D call: TRBD2 (5 bases). Germline V gene lookup returns CDR1 SEHNR and CDR2 FQNEAQ (reference sequence). CDR3 size: 14 residues. CDR3 amino acids: CASSRSGNQETQYF. The covered CDR3 bases are TGTGCCAGCAGCCGAAGCGGAAATCAAGAGACG. Filled out from reference TRBV7-9 and TRBJ2-3, the complete variable domain reads DTGVSQNPRHKITKRGQNVTFRCDPISEHNRLYWYRQTLGQGPEFLTYFQNEAQLEKSRLLSDRFSAERPKGSFSTLEIQRTEQGDSAMYLCASSRSGNQETQYFGPGTRLTVL.

As concerns this clone: The sequence runs out 3 residues before the end of the CDR3; the remainder is reconstructed from the germline J gene. The chain employs TRBV7-9 and TRBJ1-2, with no clear D. The length of the CDR3 is 13 residues. In germline, CDR1 is SEHNR, CDR2 FQNEAQ (reference sequence). CDR3 amino acids: CASSLNSYNDYTF. CDR3 bases read: TGTGCCAGCAGCTTGAACAGTTACAATGAC.

The CDR3 reads CASSLGQGFSYDYTF. The CDR3 DNA, read in part, is TGCGCCAGCAGCTTGGGACAGGGATTCTCCTACGAC. The rearrangement links TRBV5-1 to TRBJ1-2, with 7 bases fitting TRBD1. The read comes to an end 3 residues before the CDR3 does, leaving the germline J gene to fill in the end. The CDR3 totals 15 residues. Germline values: CDR1 SGHRS, CDR2 YFSETQ. Together with reference TRBV5-1 and TRBJ1-2, the CDR3 gives the full variable domain: KAGVTQTPRYLIKTRGQQVTLSCSPISGHRSVSWYQQTPGQGLQFLFEYFSETQRNKGNFPGRFSGRQFSNSRSEMNVSTLELGDSALYLCASSLGQGFSYDYTFGSGTRLTVV.

As to this clone: The CDR3 end is not reached by the read, which stops 3 residues before it; the germline J gene fills it in. The V gene is TRBV27, the J gene TRBJ2-7; 11 bases line up with TRBD1. CDR3 size: 14 residues. Germline V lookup: CDR1 MNHEY, CDR2 SMNVEV (reference sequence). V was pared by 4 bases and J by 6 bases, with 5 bases of the junction left unmatched. The CDR3: CASSSGTGGFEQYF. CDR3 DNA, as far as it was read: TGTGCCAGCAGTTCCGGGACAGGGGGTTTCGAG.

A remark on this clone: The read ends 3 residues before the CDR3 terminus; that terminus is restored from the germline J gene. The rearrangement joins TRBV7-2 to TRBJ1-2, with a weak D call TRBD1 (5 bases). Germline V gene data show CDR1 as SGHTA and CDR2 as FQGNSA. This CDR3 region has 15 residues. CDR3 DNA (partial): TGTGCCAGCAGCTCTGATAGCGGGGGAACCGATACC. Amino acids: CASSSDSGGTDT. The CDR3 in its entirety is CASSSDSGGTDTYTF.

About this clone: The missing CDR3 end, 3 residues past where the read stops, is filled in from the germline J gene. V gene TRBV7-3 combines with J gene TRBJ2-1; maybe TRBD2 (5 bases). Trimming pared 0 bases from V and 1 base from J, leaving 13 bases between. Germline lookup yields CDR1 SGHTA and CDR2 FQGTGA. The CDR3 has 17 residues. The CDR3: CASSLTASLGSYNEQFF. CDR3 bases read: TGTGCCAGCAGCTTAACGGCTAGCCTGGGGTCCTACAATGAG. The variable domain in full, completed from reference TRBV7-3 and TRBJ2-1, reads GAGVSQTPSNKVTEKGKYVELRCDPISGHTALYWYRQSLGQGPEFLIYFQGTGAADDSGLPNDRFFAVRPEGSVSTLKIQRTERGDSAVYLCASSLTASLGSYNEQFFGPGTRLTVL.

About this clone itself: The read falls 3 residues short of the CDR3 end, and the missing part is taken from the germline J gene. The chain is built from TRBV30 and TRBJ1-2, with D perhaps TRBD1 (6 bases). Germline assignment: CDR1 GTSNPN and CDR2 SVGIG (reference sequence). V lost 5 bases to trimming and J lost 2 bases, with 6 bases between them. The CDR3 covers 11 residues. CDR3: CAWDRNYGYTF. The DNA read from the CDR3 is TGTGCCTGGGACAGGAACTATGGC. Complete variable domain (other parts from reference TRBV30 and TRBJ1-2): SQTIHQWPATLVQPVGSPLSLECTVEGTSNPNLYWYRQAAGRGLQLLFYSVGIGQISSEVPQNLSASRPQDRQFILSSKKLLLSDSGFYLCAWDRNYGYTFGSGTRLTVV.

Notes on this clone: The missing CDR3 end, 3 residues past where the read stops, is filled in from the germline J gene. J is TRBJ2-2 and V is TRBV7-9, with a weak D call TRBD1 (5 bases). This CDR3 has 13 amino acids. Germline CDR1 is SEHNR and CDR2 is FQNEAQ (reference sequence). Trimming stripped 10 bases from V and 0 bases from J, with 9 bases between. CDR3 DNA (partial): TGTGCCACCCAGACAGCGAACACCGGGGAG. Amino acids: CATQTANTGE. In full, the CDR3 is CATQTANTGELFF. The whole variable domain, filled in from reference TRBV7-9 and TRBJ2-2, reads DTGVSQNPRHKITKRGQNVTFRCDPISEHNRLYWYRQTLGQGPEFLTYFQNEAQLEKSRLLSDRFSAERPKGSFSTLEIQRTEQGDSAMYLCATQTANTGELFFGEGSRLTVL.

Note on this clone: With the read ending 3 residues before the CDR3 end, the germline J gene is used to fill in that end. This rearrangement joins TRBV19 to TRBJ2-3; 16 positions match TRBD2. Germline loops: CDR1 LNHDA, CDR2 SQIVND (reference sequence). The CDR3 spans 18 residues. CDR3 bases read: TGTGCCAGTAGTATTCGGGGACTAGCGGGGGGGCCCCCGGAGACG. It specifies CASSIRGLAGGPPET. The entire CDR3 reads CASSIRGLAGGPPETQYF.

Regarding this clone: The sequenced fragment ends 3 residues before the CDR3 boundary, so the rest is inferred from the germline J gene. The V and J genes are TRBV19 and TRBJ2-4; D may be TRBD2 (5 bases). From germline, CDR1 is LNHDA and CDR2 SQIVND (reference sequence). CDR3 length: 16 residues. The CDR3 loop reads CASTPSRTSTGYGQYF. The DNA read from the CDR3 is TGTGCCAGTACCCCATCTCGGACTTCAACGGGCTATGGT.

Of note for this clone: Coverage ceases 3 residues before the CDR3 finishes, and the germline J gene fills in the end. The rearrangement links TRBV7-9 to TRBJ1-2; no clear D. The CDR3 runs to 14 residues. In germline, CDR1 is SEHNR, CDR2 FQNEAQ (reference sequence). The CDR3 here is CASSLREREDTYTF. The sequenced CDR3 bases are TGTGCCAGCAGCTTACGCGAGCGGGAGGATACC.